Below, 9 T cell receptor beta chains from the same sample are listed, as sequenced in a study of T cell changes during pregnancy in multiple sclerosis. Clones were sequenced by immunoSEQ multiplex PCR, and TCRdb holds only the in-frame ones, with some missing. This sample has around 61,000 clones, with more than 80% found just once. Sequences were derived from peripheral blood, sampled in the first trimester of pregnancy. Receptors originate from a female donor in good health, enrolled as a control in a pregnancy study.

V and J are TRBV6-5 and TRBJ1-2, with 9 bases that match TRBD1. Germline-derived CDR1 and CDR2 are MNHEY and SVGAGI. V gave up 4 bases and J gave up 1 base; unmatched junction bases: 4. CDR3 length equals 15 residues. In DNA, the CDR3 is TGTGCCAGCAGTTTGACAGGGGGAAATAACTATGGCTACACCTTC. It translates to CASSLTGGNNYGYTF.

The V and J genes are TRBV18 and TRBJ1-1; 9 nucleotides agree with TRBD1. CDR1 is KGHSH, CDR2 LQKENI, per germline. This CDR3 has 15 amino acids. V shed 5 bases and J 4 bases; nucleotides not matched to a gene: 8. The CDR3 sequence is CASSLHPTGGTEAFF. The CDR3 DNA reads TGTGCCAGCTCATTACACCCGACAGGGGGCACTGAAGCTTTCTTT. The entire variable domain, with the rest obtained from reference TRBV18 and TRBJ1-1, is as follows: NAGVMQNPRHLVRRRGQEARLRCSPMKGHSHVYWYRQLPEEGLKFMVYLQKENIIDESGMPKERFSAEFPKEGPSILRIQQVVRGDSAAYFCASSLHPTGGTEAFFGQGTRLTVV.

The chain links TRBV5-4 to TRBJ2-1; 10 positions agree with TRBD2. The CDR3 has 18 residues. J gave up 3 bases and V 4 bases, and 13 bases lay outside the gene matches. Germline V gene data show CDR1 as SGHNT and CDR2 as YYREEE (reference sequence). The CDR3: CASSPIERGGPSYNEQFF. The CDR3 nucleotides read TGTGCCAGCAGCCCCATCGAGCGGGGGGGCCCCAGCTACAATGAGCAGTTCTTC.

V and J are TRBV7-2 and TRBJ1-6, with D perhaps matching TRBD1 (5 bases). Germline CDR1 SGHTA, CDR2 FQGNSA. The CDR3 is 14 residues long. Trimming left V 5 bases short and J 13 bases short, with 18 bases between. Here the CDR3 DNA reads TGTGCCAGCAGCCCGGAGGGGTTCGGGGATCCCCTCCACTTT. Its protein product is CASSPEGFGDPLHF.

In DNA form, the CDR3 reads TGTGCCAGCAGCCAAGAGCGCCTCGTCGGGCAGTACTTC. Protein: CASSQERLVGQYF. This chain connects TRBV14 to TRBJ2-7; D gene ambiguous. Germline V gene data show CDR1 as SGHDN and CDR2 as FVKESK. The CDR3 runs to 13 residues. V was shortened by 0 bases and J by 9 bases, with 12 bases between the two germline ends. The full variable domain, in which reference TRBV14 and TRBJ2-7 provide the parts outside the CDR3, is EAGVTQFPSHSVIEKGQTVTLRCDPISGHDNLYWYRRVMGKEIKFLLHFVKESKQDESGMPNNRFLAERTGGTYSTLKVQPAELEDSGVYFCASSQERLVGQYFGPGTRLTVT.

The chain links TRBV5-6 to TRBJ1-6; D is unclear. The CDR3 consists of 15 residues. The V end lost 4 bases, the J end lost 7 bases, and 15 bases lay between the germline ends. The V gene's germline CDR1 is SGHDT and CDR2 YYEEEE. CDR3 in amino acids: CASSPDGGGNSPLHF. The CDR3 DNA sequence: TGTGCCAGCAGCCCGGATGGTGGCGGGAATTCACCCCTCCACTTT.

The chain joins TRBV7-2 to TRBJ2-1, with D possibly matching TRBD2 (6 bases). The V gene lost 7 bases and the J gene lost 8 bases, with 9 bases spanning the gap. CDR3 length equals 11 residues. From germline, CDR1 is SGHTA and CDR2 FQGNSA. The CDR3: CASTAGHEQFF. The CDR3 region has the DNA TGTGCCAGCACCGCGGGGCATGAGCAGTTCTTC.

V gene TRBV19 combines with J gene TRBJ2-1; possibly TRBD2 for D (7 bases). Trimming took 8 bases from V and 6 from J, leaving 17 bases between them. CDR1 and CDR2 (germline): LNHDA, SQIVND (reference sequence). This CDR3 is 14 amino acids long. CDR3 sequence reads: CASDTGGGVNEQFF. DNA for the CDR3: TGTGCCAGTGATACGGGGGGCGGGGTCAATGAGCAGTTCTTC.

J is TRBJ1-2 and V is TRBV19; no definite D call. The germline V and J ends were trimmed by 2 bases and 4 bases, with 11 bases remaining between them. The CDR3 contains 14 residues. Germline V lookup: CDR1 LNHDA, CDR2 SQIVND (reference sequence). The CDR3 spells CASSISGGAYGYTF. The CDR3 coding sequence is TGTGCCAGTAGTATATCCGGCGGAGCCTATGGCTACACCTTC.